The 3 T cell receptor beta chains reported below all come from one sample, sequenced in a study of spatial heterogeneity in lung cancer. One entry per CDR3 protein, called by TCRdb with MiXCR from the 5' RACE reads. The table has about 82,000 distinct CDR3 sequences, around 13% seen once. The time point was: sample taken at primary tumor resection. Tumor, nontumor lung or frozen PBMC supplied whole RNA, sequenced without sorting. Sequenced material: PBMCs, taken at surgery. Receptors originate from a male donor with early-stage non-small cell lung cancer.

There are a few counts of this clonotype. The J gene is TRBJ2-2, the V gene TRBV10-3; a weak D match, TRBD1 (6 bases). Germline CDR1 and CDR2: ENHRY and SYGVKD. The CDR3 has 15 residues. Trimming took off 8 bases at V and 0 bases at J, with 13 bases between the two ends. The CDR3 DNA reads as TGTGCCATCGGACAGCGGAACCCGAACACCGGGGAGCTGTTTTTT. Its protein is CAIGQRNPNTGELFF.

In this sample, this clonotype turned up many times. This chain connects TRBV18 to TRBJ2-1, with D unclear. The germline V gene has CDR1 KGHSH and CDR2 LQKENI. Trimming took off 4 bases at V and 8 bases at J, with 12 bases between the two ends. CDR3 size: 13 residues. CDR3 coding DNA: TGTGCCAGCTCACTAGTCCTTGGGTATGAGCAGTTCTTC. Translated, it gives CASSLVLGYEQFF.

The V call is TRBV20-1, the J call TRBJ2-7; D could derive from TRBD1 or TRBD2 (5 bases each). The CDR3 runs to 14 residues. The ends were cut back, 0 bases at V and 6 bases at J, with 15 bases in the middle. Germline V CDR1 and CDR2: DFQATT, SNEGSKA (reference sequence). CDR3 bases: TGCAGTGCTAGAGAAACGCAGGGACGGAGCGAGCAGTACTTC. Translated: CSARETQGRSEQYF.